The sample holds a few counts of the clone carrying this T cell receptor beta chain. MiXCR, run by TCRdb on the 5' RACE reads, gives a single entry per CDR3 protein. The sample has under 550,000 distinct CDR3 sequences; about a fifth are singletons. This CDR3 has 16 amino acids. Germline CDR1 SGHVS, CDR2 FNYEAQ. V gave up 5 bases and J gave up 3 bases, with 19 bases separating them. These data originate in a study of T cells after yellow fever vaccination. Sequences were derived from PBMCs, sampled roughly 23 days after the first yellow fever vaccination. The sequence was collected from a man aged 18 to 35 who received the YFV17D yellow fever vaccine. The V gene is TRBV7-6, the J gene TRBJ1-1, with D maybe TRBD1 (5 bases). The CDR3 is CASSHPWAGRDTEAFF. CDR3 nucleotide sequence: TGTGCCAGCAGCCATCCATGGGCAGGGAGGGACACTGAAGCTTTCTTT.